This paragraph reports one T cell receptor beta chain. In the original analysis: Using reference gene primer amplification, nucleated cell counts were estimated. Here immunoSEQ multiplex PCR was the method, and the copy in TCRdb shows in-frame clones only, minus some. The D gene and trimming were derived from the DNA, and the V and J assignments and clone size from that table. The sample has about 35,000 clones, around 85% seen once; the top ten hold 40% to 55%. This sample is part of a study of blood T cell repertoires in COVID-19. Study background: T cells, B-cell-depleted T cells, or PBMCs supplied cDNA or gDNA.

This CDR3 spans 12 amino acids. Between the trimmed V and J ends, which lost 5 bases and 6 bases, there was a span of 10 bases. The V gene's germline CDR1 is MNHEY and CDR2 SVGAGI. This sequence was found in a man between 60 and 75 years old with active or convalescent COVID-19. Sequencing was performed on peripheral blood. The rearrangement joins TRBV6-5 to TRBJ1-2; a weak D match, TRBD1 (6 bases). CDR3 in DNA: TGTGCCAGCAGTCGCCAGGGGCATGGCTACACCTTC. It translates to CASSRQGHGYTF.